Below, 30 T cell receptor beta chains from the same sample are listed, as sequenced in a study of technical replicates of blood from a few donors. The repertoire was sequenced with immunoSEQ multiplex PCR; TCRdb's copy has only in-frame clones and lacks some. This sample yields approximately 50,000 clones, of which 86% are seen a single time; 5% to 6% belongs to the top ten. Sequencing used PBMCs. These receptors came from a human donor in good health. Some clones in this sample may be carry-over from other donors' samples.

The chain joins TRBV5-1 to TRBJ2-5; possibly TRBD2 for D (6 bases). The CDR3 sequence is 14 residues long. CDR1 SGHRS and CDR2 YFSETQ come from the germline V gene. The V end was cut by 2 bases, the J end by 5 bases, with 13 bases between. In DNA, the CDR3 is TGCGCCAGCAGCTTATCAGGAGGGGAGGAGACCCAGTACTTC. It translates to CASSLSGGEETQYF.

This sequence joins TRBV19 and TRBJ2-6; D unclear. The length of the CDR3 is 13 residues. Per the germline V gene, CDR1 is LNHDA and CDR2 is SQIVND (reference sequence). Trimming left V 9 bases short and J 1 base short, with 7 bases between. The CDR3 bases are TGTGCCAGCAGACTTTCTGGGGCCAACGTCCTGACTTTC. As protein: CASRLSGANVLTF. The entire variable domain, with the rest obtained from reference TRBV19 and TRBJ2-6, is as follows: DGGITQSPKYLFRKEGQNVTLSCEQNLNHDAMYWYRQDPGQGLRLIYYSQIVNDFQKGDIAEGYSVSREKKESFPLTVTSAQKNPTAFYLCASRLSGANVLTFGAGSRLTVL.

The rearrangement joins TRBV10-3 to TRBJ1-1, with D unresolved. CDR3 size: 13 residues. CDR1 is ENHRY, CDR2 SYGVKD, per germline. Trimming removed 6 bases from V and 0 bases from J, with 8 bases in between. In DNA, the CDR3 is TGTGCCATCAGCCTTGACTTGAACACTGAAGCTTTCTTT. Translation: CAISLDLNTEAFF.

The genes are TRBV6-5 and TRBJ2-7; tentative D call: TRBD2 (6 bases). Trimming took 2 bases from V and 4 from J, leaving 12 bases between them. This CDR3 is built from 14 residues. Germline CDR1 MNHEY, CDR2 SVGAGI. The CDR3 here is CASSYRDGSYEQYF. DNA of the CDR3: TGTGCCAGCAGTTACCGGGACGGGAGTTACGAGCAGTACTTC.

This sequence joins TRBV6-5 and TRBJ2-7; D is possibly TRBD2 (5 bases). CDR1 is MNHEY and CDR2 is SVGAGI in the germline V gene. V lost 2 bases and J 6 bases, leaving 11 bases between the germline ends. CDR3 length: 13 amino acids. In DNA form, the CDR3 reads TGTGCCAGCAGTTACGGCGGGCCCTCCGAGCAGTACTTC. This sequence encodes CASSYGGPSEQYF.

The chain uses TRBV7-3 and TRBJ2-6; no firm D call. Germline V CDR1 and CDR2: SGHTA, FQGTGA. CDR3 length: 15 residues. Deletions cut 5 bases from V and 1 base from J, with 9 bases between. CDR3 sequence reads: CASSIERSGANVLTF. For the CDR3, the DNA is TGTGCCAGCAGCATAGAGAGATCTGGGGCCAACGTCCTGACTTTC.

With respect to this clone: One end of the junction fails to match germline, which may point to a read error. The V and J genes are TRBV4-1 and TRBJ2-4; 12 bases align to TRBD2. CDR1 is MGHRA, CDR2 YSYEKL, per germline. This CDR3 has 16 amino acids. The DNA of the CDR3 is TGCGCCAGCAGCCAAGATTCTAGCGGGAGGGCCAGGGATCTTCACTTC. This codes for CASSQDSSGRARDLHF.

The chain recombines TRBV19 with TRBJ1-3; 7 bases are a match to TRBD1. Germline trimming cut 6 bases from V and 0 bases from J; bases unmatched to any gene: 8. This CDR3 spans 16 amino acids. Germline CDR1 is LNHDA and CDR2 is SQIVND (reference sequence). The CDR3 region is CASSLDRVPSGNTIYF. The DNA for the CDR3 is TGTGCCAGTAGCCTCGACAGGGTCCCCTCTGGAAACACCATATATTTT.

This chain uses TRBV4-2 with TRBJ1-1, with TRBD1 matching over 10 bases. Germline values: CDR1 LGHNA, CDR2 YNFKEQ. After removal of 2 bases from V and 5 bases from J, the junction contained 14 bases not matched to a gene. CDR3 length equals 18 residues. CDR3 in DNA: TGTGCCAGCAGCCAACCGACCGAGACAGGGGGCCCGGTGACTGAAGCTTTCTTT. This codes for CASSQPTETGGPVTEAFF.

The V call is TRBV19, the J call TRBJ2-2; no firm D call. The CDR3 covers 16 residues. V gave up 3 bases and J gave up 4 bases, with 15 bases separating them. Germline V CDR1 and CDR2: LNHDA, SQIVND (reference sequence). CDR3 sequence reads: CASSIRGARGTGELFF. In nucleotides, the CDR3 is TGTGCCAGTAGTATCCGCGGTGCCCGTGGCACCGGGGAGCTGTTTTTT.

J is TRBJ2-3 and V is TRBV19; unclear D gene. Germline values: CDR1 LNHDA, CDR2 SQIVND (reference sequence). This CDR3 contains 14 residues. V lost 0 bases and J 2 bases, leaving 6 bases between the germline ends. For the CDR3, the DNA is TGTGCCAGTAGTATAGATCGGGTCACAGATACGCAGTATTTT. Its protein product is CASSIDRVTDTQYF.

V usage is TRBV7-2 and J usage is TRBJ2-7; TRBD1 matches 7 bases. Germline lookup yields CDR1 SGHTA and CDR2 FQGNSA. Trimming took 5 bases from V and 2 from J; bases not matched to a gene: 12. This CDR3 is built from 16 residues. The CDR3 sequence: CASSPHLGGLTYEQYF. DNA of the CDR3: TGTGCCAGCAGCCCACATTTAGGGGGCCTTACCTACGAGCAGTACTTC. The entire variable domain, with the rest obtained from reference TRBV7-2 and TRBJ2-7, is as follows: GAGVSQSPSNKVTEKGKDVELRCDPISGHTALYWYRQSLGQGLEFLIYFQGNSAPDKSGLPSDRFSAERTGGSVSTLTIQRTQQEDSAVYLCASSPHLGGLTYEQYFGPGTRLTVT.

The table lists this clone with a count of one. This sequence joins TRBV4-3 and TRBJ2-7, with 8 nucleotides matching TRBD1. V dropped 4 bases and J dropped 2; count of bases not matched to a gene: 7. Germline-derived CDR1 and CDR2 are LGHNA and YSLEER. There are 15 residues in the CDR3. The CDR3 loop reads CASSRDNRGAYEQYF. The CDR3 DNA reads TGCGCCAGCAGCCGCGACAACAGGGGGGCCTACGAGCAGTACTTC.

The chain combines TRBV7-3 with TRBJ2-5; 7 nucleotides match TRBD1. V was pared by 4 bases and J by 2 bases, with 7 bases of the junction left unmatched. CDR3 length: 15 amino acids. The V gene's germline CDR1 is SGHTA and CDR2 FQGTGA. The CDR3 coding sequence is TGTGCCAGCAGCTCAAGGGGGCTTATTCAAGAGACCCAGTACTTC. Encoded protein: CASSSRGLIQETQYF.

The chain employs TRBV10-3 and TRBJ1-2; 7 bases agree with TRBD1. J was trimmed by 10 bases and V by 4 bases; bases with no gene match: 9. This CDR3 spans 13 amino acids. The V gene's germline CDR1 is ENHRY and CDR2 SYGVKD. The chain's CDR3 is CAISVGAGGVYTF. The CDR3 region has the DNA TGTGCCATCAGTGTAGGGGCAGGGGGTGTCTACACCTTC.

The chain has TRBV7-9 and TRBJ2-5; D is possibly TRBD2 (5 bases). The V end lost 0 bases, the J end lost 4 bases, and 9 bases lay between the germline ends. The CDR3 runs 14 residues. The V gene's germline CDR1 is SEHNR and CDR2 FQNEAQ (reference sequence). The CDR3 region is CASSLARSGETQYF. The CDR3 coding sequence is TGTGCCAGCAGCTTAGCGCGGAGCGGAGAGACCCAGTACTTC.

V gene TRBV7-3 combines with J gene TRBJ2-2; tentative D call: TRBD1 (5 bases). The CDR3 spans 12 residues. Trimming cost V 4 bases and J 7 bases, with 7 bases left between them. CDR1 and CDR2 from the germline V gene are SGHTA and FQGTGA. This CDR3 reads CASSYDSGELFF. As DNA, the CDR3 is TGTGCCAGCAGCTACGACAGCGGGGAGCTGTTTTTT.

The CDR3 here is CASSPRSLDTQYF. The CDR3 bases are TGCGCCAGCAGCCCCCGGTCTCTGGATACGCAGTATTTT. The chain is built from TRBV5-1 and TRBJ2-3, with unresolved D. There are 13 residues in the CDR3. Germline assignment: CDR1 SGHRS and CDR2 YFSETQ. The V end lost 4 bases, the J end lost 6 bases, and 12 bases lay between the germline ends.

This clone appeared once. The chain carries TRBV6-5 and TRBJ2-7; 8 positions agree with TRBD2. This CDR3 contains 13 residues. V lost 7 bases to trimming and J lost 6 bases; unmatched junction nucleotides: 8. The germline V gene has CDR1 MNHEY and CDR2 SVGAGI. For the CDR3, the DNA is TGTGCCAGCACCCTACCCGGGGGGGGCGAGCAGTACTTC. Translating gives CASTLPGGGEQYF.

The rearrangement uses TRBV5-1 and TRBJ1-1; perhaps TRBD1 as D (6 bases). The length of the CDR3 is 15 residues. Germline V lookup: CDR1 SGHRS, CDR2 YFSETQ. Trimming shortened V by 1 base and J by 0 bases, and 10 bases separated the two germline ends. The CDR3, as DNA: TGCGCCAGCAGCTTGACGCGGACAGTGAACACTGAAGCTTTCTTT. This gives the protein CASSLTRTVNTEAFF.

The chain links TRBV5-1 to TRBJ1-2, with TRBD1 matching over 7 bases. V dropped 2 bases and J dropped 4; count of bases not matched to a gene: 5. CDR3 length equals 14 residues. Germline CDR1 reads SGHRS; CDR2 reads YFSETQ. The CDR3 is CASSFLDRSYGYTF. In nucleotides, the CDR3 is TGCGCCAGCAGCTTCTTGGACAGGAGCTATGGCTACACCTTC.

The CDR3 spells CASRLAWQYQYNEQFF. The DNA of the CDR3 is TGTGCAAGTCGCTTAGCGTGGCAGTATCAATACAATGAGCAGTTCTTC. The chain recombines TRBV12-2 with TRBJ2-1; TRBD1 is taken as the D call from the table, unchecked against the DNA. TRBV12-2 is a pseudogene locus. The CDR3 spans 16 residues.

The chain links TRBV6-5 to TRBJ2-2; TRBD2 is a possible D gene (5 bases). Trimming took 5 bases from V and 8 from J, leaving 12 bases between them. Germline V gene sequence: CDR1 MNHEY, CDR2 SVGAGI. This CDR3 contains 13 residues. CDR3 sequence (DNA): TGTGCCAGCAGTCTATACAGAGGGGGGGAGCTGTTTTTT. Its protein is CASSLYRGGELFF.

CDR3 in DNA: TGTGCCAGCAGCTTATTCGGGGGGGCCGAGCAGTACTTC. This encodes CASSLFGGAEQYF. The V and J genes are TRBV7-3 and TRBJ2-7; 8 positions agree with TRBD2. This CDR3 has 13 amino acids. V shed 2 bases, J shed 6 bases, and the junction held 3 bases outside the gene matches. Germline V CDR1 and CDR2: SGHTA, FQGTGA.

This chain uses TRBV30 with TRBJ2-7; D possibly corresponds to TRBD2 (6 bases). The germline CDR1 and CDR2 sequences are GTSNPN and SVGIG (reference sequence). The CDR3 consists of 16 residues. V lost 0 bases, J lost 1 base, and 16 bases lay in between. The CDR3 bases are TGTGCCTGGAGTGTAGGGCAGTGGCGGGGATCCTACGAGCAGTACTTC. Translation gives CAWSVGQWRGSYEQYF.

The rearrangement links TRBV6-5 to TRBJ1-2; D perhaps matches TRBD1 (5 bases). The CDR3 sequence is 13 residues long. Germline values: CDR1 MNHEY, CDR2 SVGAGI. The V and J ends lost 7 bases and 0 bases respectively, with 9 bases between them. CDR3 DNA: TGTGCCAGCACGATGACAGCTAACTATGGCTACACCTTC. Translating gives CASTMTANYGYTF.

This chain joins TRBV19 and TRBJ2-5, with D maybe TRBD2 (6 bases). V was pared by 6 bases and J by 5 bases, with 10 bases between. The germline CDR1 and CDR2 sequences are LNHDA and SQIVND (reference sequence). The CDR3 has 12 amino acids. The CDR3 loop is CASRQAGETQYF. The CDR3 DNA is TGTGCCAGTAGGCAGGCGGGGGAGACCCAGTACTTC. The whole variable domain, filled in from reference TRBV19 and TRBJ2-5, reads DGGITQSPKYLFRKEGQNVTLSCEQNLNHDAMYWYRQDPGQGLRLIYYSQIVNDFQKGDIAEGYSVSREKKESFPLTVTSAQKNPTAFYLCASRQAGETQYFGPGTRLLVL.

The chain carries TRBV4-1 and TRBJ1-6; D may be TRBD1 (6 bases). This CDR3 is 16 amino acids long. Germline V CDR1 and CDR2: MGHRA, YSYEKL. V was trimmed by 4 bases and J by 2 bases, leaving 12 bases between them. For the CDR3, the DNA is TGCGCCAGCAGCCCAGGGGCAGGGACCTATAATTCACCCCTCCACTTT. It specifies CASSPGAGTYNSPLHF.

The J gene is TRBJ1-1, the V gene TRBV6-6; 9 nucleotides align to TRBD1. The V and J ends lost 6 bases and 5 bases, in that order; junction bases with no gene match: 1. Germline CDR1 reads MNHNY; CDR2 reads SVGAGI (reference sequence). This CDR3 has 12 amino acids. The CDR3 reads CASRQGATEAFF. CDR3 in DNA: TGTGCCAGCAGACAGGGGGCTACTGAAGCTTTCTTT.

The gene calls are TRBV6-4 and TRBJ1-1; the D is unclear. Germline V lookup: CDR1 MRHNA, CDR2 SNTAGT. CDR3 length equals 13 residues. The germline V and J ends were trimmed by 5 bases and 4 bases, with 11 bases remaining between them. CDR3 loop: CASSRLEGTEAFF. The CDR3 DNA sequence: TGTGCCAGCAGTCGCCTCGAGGGCACTGAAGCTTTCTTT.